One sample yielded the 17 T cell receptor beta chains listed below, sequenced in a study of human T cells and chemical hapten exposure (dated by TCRdb to the early 2020s). The intended sense of this specimen's time point label: patch test 2, 6 weeks after DPC sensitization. The label giving this sample's treatment or condition can be read as: therapeutic diphenylcyclopropenone sensitization with weekly scalp DPC. Library preparation used RACE. This sample was sequenced with a NextSeq 500. Using fastp at Q25 and MiXCR, TCRdb reprocessed the public reads and kept productive beta chains. Rows with a matching CDR3 protein are joined into one entry that keeps the most common DNA and genes. This sample comprises hundreds of thousands of distinct CDR3 sequences, just under 6.5% of them detected only once. The top ten constitute about 5.4% of the sample. The sequenced sample was whole blood, obtained in connection with sensitization to the hapten diphenylcyclopropenone (DPC). The receptors were gathered from a woman under 30 with alopecia areata. Some clones in this sample may be carry-over from other donors' samples.

The sample holds a few counts of this clonotype. The chain uses TRBV25-1 and TRBJ1-6, with TRBD1 matching 10 bases. Germline-derived CDR1 and CDR2 are MGHDK and SYGVNS. J gave up 9 bases and V 7 bases, and 3 bases lay outside the gene matches. The CDR3 loop spans 13 amino acids. CDR3 protein: CASTWTGGSPLHF. The CDR3 bases are TGTGCCAGCACGTGGACAGGGGGTTCACCCCTCCACTTT.

V and J are TRBV18 and TRBJ2-6; weak D call: TRBD1 (6 bases). V lost 2 bases and J lost 0, with 14 bases in between. The CDR3 has 18 residues. In germline, CDR1 is KGHSH, CDR2 LQKENI. DNA for the CDR3: TGTGCCAGCTCACCAGCACAGGGCGTAGCCTCTGGGGCCAACGTCCTGACTTTC. This sequence encodes CASSPAQGVASGANVLTF.

V gene TRBV20-1 combines with J gene TRBJ2-3, with D maybe TRBD1 (6 bases). V lost 4 bases, J lost 2 bases, and 16 bases lay in between. Germline assignment: CDR1 DFQATT and CDR2 SNEGSKA (reference sequence). This CDR3 has 15 amino acids. The CDR3 coding sequence is TGCAGTGCTACTACCGGGACACGACACACAGATACGCAGTATTTT. This codes for CSATTGTRHTDTQYF.

This clonotype was seen ten or more times. The chain is built from TRBV6-1 and TRBJ2-3; D is unclear. There are 15 residues in the CDR3. Trimming stripped 1 base from V and 1 base from J, with 9 bases between. CDR1 and CDR2 from the germline V gene are MNHNS and SASEGT. CDR3: CASSEDGVRTDTQYF. The CDR3 coding sequence is TGTGCCAGCAGTGAAGACGGCGTTCGCACAGATACGCAGTATTTT.

Ten or more counts support this clonotype. The V call is TRBV5-1, the J call TRBJ1-2; D remains ambiguous. V lost 3 bases and J 7 bases, leaving 16 bases between the germline ends. CDR1 and CDR2 from the germline V gene are SGHRS and YFSETQ. The CDR3 extends over 14 amino acids. CDR3 nucleotides: TGCGCCAGCAGCTGGGGAGGCTCATTGGGTGGCTACACCTTC. Residues: CASSWGGSLGGYTF.

V gene TRBV14 combines with J gene TRBJ1-5; tentatively, D is TRBD1 (5 bases). Germline CDR1 is SGHDN and CDR2 is FVKESK. The CDR3 is 15 amino acids. The V gene lost 2 bases and the J gene lost 3 bases, with 11 bases spanning the gap. The chain's CDR3 is CASSQTGHPNQPQHF. In DNA form, the CDR3 reads TGTGCCAGCAGCCAAACAGGACACCCCAATCAGCCCCAGCATTTT.

This clonotype was counted many times. This sequence joins TRBV6-8 and TRBJ1-6; tentatively, D is TRBD1 (6 bases). This CDR3 is 14 amino acids long. In germline, CDR1 is MNHGY, CDR2 SAAAGT. The V end was cut by 8 bases, the J end by 9 bases, with 17 bases between. For the CDR3, the DNA is TGTGCCAGCTTTTACAGGGAAGGAGGTTCACCCCTCCACTTT. It specifies CASFYREGGSPLHF.

Remarks on this clonotype: The junction shows a germline mismatch at one end, possibly a read error. The CDR3 DNA reads as TGTGCCAGCAGAGATGTAGCGGGGGCGCCCACCGGGGAGCTGCTTTTT. Amino acid sequence: CASRDVAGAPTGELLF. The rearrangement joins TRBV6-2 or TRBV6-3 to TRBJ2-2; 9 bases are a match to TRBD2. Looked up from germline, CDR1 is MNHEY and CDR2 is SVGEGT. The CDR3 spans 16 residues.

V and J are TRBV6-1 and TRBJ2-5; 10 bases agree with TRBD2. With 5 bases clipped from V and 2 bases from J, the junction kept 11 bases outside the gene matches. The CDR3 length is 17 residues. Per germline, CDR1 MNHNS and CDR2 SASEGT. The CDR3 region is CASSPHKRGGGQETQYF. Written as DNA, the CDR3 is TGTGCCAGCAGTCCTCACAAGCGGGGGGGCGGACAAGAGACCCAGTACTTC.

The chain combines TRBV12-3 or TRBV12-4 with TRBJ2-1, with 9 bases that match TRBD1. CDR3 length: 15 amino acids. J was trimmed by 5 bases and V by 6 bases; bases with no gene match: 8. The CDR3 spells CASSPTGGYHNEQFF. The CDR3 DNA follows: TGTGCCAGCAGCCCAACAGGGGGCTACCACAATGAGCAGTTCTTC.

This clonotype was recorded many times. The chain joins TRBV25-1 to TRBJ1-6, with TRBD1 matching over 8 bases. CDR3 length: 16 amino acids. Unmatched junction bases numbered 7, after V lost 4 bases and J lost 5 bases. Germline lookup yields CDR1 MGHDK and CDR2 SYGVNS. Here the CDR3 DNA reads TGTGCCAGCAGTGGACCCCGGGACAGGAATAATTCACCCCTCCACTTT. It specifies CASSGPRDRNNSPLHF.

This clonotype has just a few counts. The genes are TRBV5-1 and TRBJ1-2; D might be TRBD1 (5 bases). The CDR3 consists of 16 residues. Germline CDR1 SGHRS, CDR2 YFSETQ. Trimming stripped 0 bases from V and 0 bases from J, with 12 bases between. The CDR3 region is CASSLGRARTNYGYTF. The CDR3 DNA sequence: TGCGCCAGCAGCTTGGGCAGGGCCCGAACTAACTATGGCTACACCTTC.

This clonotype was detected ten times or more. The V call is TRBV7-9, the J call TRBJ1-1; possible D gene TRBD1, 6 bases. CDR1 SEHNR and CDR2 FQNEAQ come from the germline V gene (reference sequence). The CDR3 extends over 14 amino acids. With 5 bases removed from V and 5 bases from J, the gap between germline ends came to 15 bases. In DNA, the CDR3 is TGTGCCAGCAGCACGCTGACAGGCGGGACTGAAGCTTTCTTT. Protein product: CASSTLTGGTEAFF.

Many counts were recorded for this clonotype. The CDR3 bases are TGTGCCAGCAGCCTATCAACAGGCCTAAATTCACCCCTCCACTTT. Protein: CASSLSTGLNSPLHF. The chain uses TRBV7-2 and TRBJ1-6; D is perhaps TRBD1 (5 bases). V lost 5 bases and J lost 7, with 15 bases in between. Per germline, CDR1 SGHTA and CDR2 FQGNSA. The CDR3 loop spans 15 amino acids.

This clonotype occurred many times. The genes are TRBV9 and TRBJ2-1, with TRBD2 matching 8 bases. CDR1 SGDLS and CDR2 YYNGEE come from the germline V gene. CDR3 length: 17 residues. With 0 bases clipped from V and 5 bases from J, the junction kept 10 bases outside the gene matches. The CDR3 region is CASSVVGYGGADNEQFF. CDR3 nucleotides: TGTGCCAGCAGCGTAGTTGGATACGGGGGGGCCGACAATGAGCAGTTCTTC. Full variable domain (missing parts from reference TRBV9 and TRBJ2-1): DSGVTQTPKHLITATGQRVTLRCSPRSGDLSVYWYQQSLDQGLQFLIQYYNGEERAKGNILERFSAQQFPDLHSELNLSSLELGDSALYFCASSVVGYGGADNEQFFGPGTRLTVL.

There are many counts of this clonotype. The rearrangement joins TRBV4-1 to TRBJ1-6; 11 bases align to TRBD1. CDR3 length: 15 amino acids. V gave up 2 bases and J gave up 13 bases; unmatched junction bases: 7. The germline V gene encodes CDR1 MGHRA and CDR2 YSYEKL. The CDR3: CASSQSDRGLFPLHF. CDR3 nucleotide sequence: TGCGCCAGCAGCCAATCGGACAGGGGGCTTTTTCCCCTCCACTTT.

The rearrangement uses TRBV20-1 and TRBJ2-7; the match to TRBD2 covers 15 bases. The CDR3 consists of 17 residues. Looked up from germline, CDR1 is DFQATT and CDR2 is SNEGSKA (reference sequence). V lost 6 bases and J lost 0; bases outside the gene matches: 9. In DNA form, the CDR3 reads TGCAGTGCCACGGGACTAGCGGGGGGCCTCAGCTCCTACGAGCAGTACTTC. This sequence encodes CSATGLAGGLSSYEQYF.